These T cell receptor beta chains were read from a single sample in a study of T cell responses to AZD1222 COVID-19 vaccine. Measured with immunoSEQ multiplex PCR; TCRdb has only the in-frame clones, and not every one. The data contain 100,000 to 130,000 clones, approximately 92% of them singletons. The sample was peripheral blood, taken 28 days after the second AZD1222 dose. These receptors originate from an adult who received the AZD1222 COVID-19 vaccine. The CDR3 runs from the conserved cysteine through the conserved F or W. D genes are given only for firm matches. Clone size appears in some rows only: once, few, many, or a class for an expanded clone.

J | D | size | V | CDR3 | DNA
TRBJ2-5 | TRBD2 | . | TRBV4-2 | CASSPGTTYQETQYF | TGTGCCAGCAGCCCCGGGACTACCTACCAAGAGACCCAGTACTTC
TRBJ1-1 | . | . | TRBV10-3 | CATNPGPNTEAFF | TGTGCCACCAACCCAGGACCGAACACTGAAGCTTTCTTT
TRBJ2-2 | . | . | TRBV28 | CASSRTVSGELFF | TGTGCCAGCAGCCGAACAGTATCCGGGGAGCTGTTTTTT
TRBJ2-2 | TRBD2 | . | TRBV3-1/TRBV3-2 | CASSHLGLAGTNTGELFF | TGTGCCAGCAGCCATTTGGGACTAGCGGGAACGAACACCGGGGAGCTGTTTTTT
TRBJ2-1 | TRBD1 | once | TRBV12-5 | CAVRDRDVNEQFF | TGTGCTGTCCGGGACAGGGATGTCAATGAGCAGTTCTTC
TRBJ1-3 | . | . | TRBV5-3 | CARSLIAGNGNTIYF | TGTGCCAGAAGCTTGATTGCGGGGAATGGAAACACCATATATTTT
TRBJ2-4 | . | . | TRBV7-2 | CASSSVRLDIQYF | TGTGCCAGCAGCTCCGTCAGGTTGGACATTCAGTACTTC
TRBJ2-7 | TRBD1 | . | TRBV28 | CASSSGQSTYEQYF | TGTGCCAGCAGTTCGGGACAGTCCACATACGAGCAGTACTTC
TRBJ2-5 | . | . | TRBV6-2/TRBV6-3 | CASSFRGGLRETQYF | TGTGCCAGCAGTTTCCGGGGAGGCCTTCGGGAGACCCAGTACTTC
TRBJ2-1 | TRBD1 | . | TRBV7-2 | CASSPGGSYNEQFF | TGTGCCAGCAGCCCAGGGGGCTCCTACAATGAGCAGTTCTTC
TRBJ1-6 | TRBD1 | . | TRBV5-4 | CASSLNPGTGDSPLHF | TGTGCCAGCAGTCTTAACCCCGGGACAGGGGATTCACCCCTCCACTTT
TRBJ1-6 | . | . | TRBV4-2 | CASSHVDLAYNSPLHF | TGTGCCAGCAGCCATGTAGACCTAGCGTATAATTCACCCCTCCACTTT
TRBJ1-1 | . | . | TRBV19 | CASSITGLTEAFF | TGTGCCAGTAGTATTACAGGGTTGACTGAAGCTTTCTTT
TRBJ1-2 | . | . | TRBV4-1 | CASSQVGNYGYTF | TGCGCCAGCAGCCAAGTCGGGAACTATGGCTACACCTTC
TRBJ1-1 | . | . | TRBV6-2/TRBV6-3 | CASSQYVGGTEAFF | TGTGCCAGCAGTCAATACGTGGGGGGCACTGAAGCTTTCTTT
TRBJ2-1 | TRBD1 | . | TRBV18 | CASSPRTGTGSNEQFF | TGTGCCAGCTCACCAAGGACCGGGACAGGGTCCAATGAGCAGTTCTTC
TRBJ2-5 | . | . | TRBV3-1/TRBV3-2 | CASSQARETQYF | TGTGCCAGCAGCCAAGCTCGGGAGACCCAGTACTTC
TRBJ1-4 | . | . | TRBV19 | CASRATNEKLFF | TGTGCCAGTAGGGCGACTAATGAAAAACTGTTTTTT
TRBJ2-7 | . | . | TRBV5-1 | CASSLDQAYYEQYF | TGCGCCAGCAGCTTAGATCAGGCTTACTACGAGCAGTACTTC
TRBJ1-6 | TRBD1 | few | TRBV4-1 | CASSQDTDRGSYNSPLHF | TGCGCCAGCAGCCAAGATACGGACAGGGGCTCCTATAATTCACCCCTCCACTTT
TRBJ2-6 | . | . | TRBV9 | CASSGNLRANVLTF | TGTGCCAGCAGCGGGAACCTACGGGCCAACGTCCTGACTTTC
TRBJ2-7 | TRBD1 | . | TRBV6-5 | CASSYWDRAYEQYF | TGTGCCAGCAGTTACTGGGACAGGGCCTACGAGCAGTACTTC
TRBJ2-7 | TRBD1 | . | TRBV11-2 | CASSLRQGGEQYF | TGTGCCAGCAGCCTAAGACAGGGTGGGGAGCAGTACTTC
TRBJ1-1 | . | . | TRBV30 | CAWDRTGNTEAFF | TGTGCCTGGGACCGGACCGGGAACACTGAAGCTTTCTTT
TRBJ1-1 | . | . | TRBV5-4 | CASSHPDGNTEAFF | TGTGCCAGCAGCCACCCCGACGGGAACACTGAAGCTTTCTTT
TRBJ1-5 | . | . | TRBV19 | CASREYRDTAQPQHF | TGTGCCAGTAGGGAATACAGGGATACAGCCCAGCCCCAGCATTTT
TRBJ1-1 | TRBD1 | . | TRBV7-9 | CASSSDRGLGTEAFF | TGTGCCAGCAGCTCCGACAGGGGGTTGGGCACTGAAGCTTTCTTT
TRBJ2-7 | TRBD1 | . | TRBV5-6 | CASSPAGGLYEQYF | TGTGCCAGCAGCCCGGCAGGGGGCCTCTACGAGCAGTACTTC